The text below deals with one T cell receptor beta chain. The antigen remains unidentified. Profiled with immunoSEQ multiplex PCR; TCRdb holds only in-frame clones, not every one. Here the sample spans over 100,000 clones, approximately 90% being singletons. The data originate from a study of identifying expanded T cells in peripheral blood. Regarding the study as a whole: Variance in clone template counts between roughly 2-week samples significantly increased with total template count across all healthy donors. Differentially abundant clones: roughly 1.2 between replicates, about 16 at around 14 days, 19 to 20 at four.

Germline CDR1 SGHDN, CDR2 FVKESK. The V segment lost 1 base and the J segment 8 bases; nucleotides outside the gene matches: 6. The CDR3 has 16 residues. No infections or other immune events were documented during collection. The sequence came from a person between 18 and 75 years old in good health. The J gene is TRBJ2-1, the V gene TRBV14, with 12 nucleotides matching TRBD2. The sample taken for sequencing was blood. In DNA form, the CDR3 reads TGTGCCAGCAGCCAAGTCTCTAGCGGGGGGGCTGATGAGCAGTTCTTC. This codes for CASSQVSSGGADEQFF.